The 16 T cell receptor beta chains below were found in one sample sequenced in a study of T cell responses to AZD1222 COVID-19 vaccine. The repertoire was sequenced with immunoSEQ multiplex PCR; TCRdb's copy has only in-frame clones and lacks some. This sample has 98,000 or so clones, with 88% found just once. Here the sequenced sample was peripheral blood, taken on day 0 of AZD1222 vaccination. These receptors were taken from an adult in good health.

V usage is TRBV6-6 and J usage is TRBJ2-7; 9 nucleotides agree with TRBD2. Trimming took 2 bases from V and 2 from J; bases not matched to a gene: 7. The CDR3 has 16 amino acids. Germline lookup yields CDR1 MNHNY and CDR2 SVGAGI (reference sequence). In nucleotides, the CDR3 is TGTGCCAGCAGTTACGGCGGGCGGGAGGGCCCCTACGAGCAGTACTTC. Translation: CASSYGGREGPYEQYF.

J is TRBJ2-3 and V is TRBV2; no definite D call. V lost 4 bases to trimming and J lost 6 bases, with 11 bases between them. Germline V lookup: CDR1 SNHLY, CDR2 FYNNEI. The CDR3 length is 13 residues. CDR3 residues: CASSADFKDTQYF. CDR3 coding DNA: TGTGCCAGCAGTGCAGACTTCAAGGATACGCAGTATTTT.

The chain employs TRBV7-9 and TRBJ2-1; D remains unclear. Trimming shortened V by 7 bases and J by 3 bases, and 13 bases separated the two germline ends. CDR3 size: 14 residues. Germline-derived CDR1 and CDR2 are SEHNR and FQNEAQ (reference sequence). For the CDR3, the DNA is TGTGCCAGCACCGGAAGGACGGACTACAATGAGCAGTTCTTC. As protein: CASTGRTDYNEQFF.

The rearrangement uses TRBV29-1 and TRBJ2-7, with TRBD2 matching over 7 bases. J gave up 0 bases and V 7 bases, and 6 bases lay outside the gene matches. The CDR3 sequence is 13 residues long. In germline, CDR1 is SQVTM, CDR2 ANQGSEA. The CDR3 region has the DNA TGCAGCGCCCTAGCGGAATTCTCCTACGAGCAGTACTTC. Amino acid sequence: CSALAEFSYEQYF.

The chain carries TRBV2 and TRBJ1-2, with 9 bases that match TRBD1. The germline V gene has CDR1 SNHLY and CDR2 FYNNEI. The V segment lost 5 bases and the J segment 8 bases; nucleotides outside the gene matches: 6. The CDR3 contains 13 residues. The CDR3, as DNA: TGTGCCAGCAGTATACAGGGGGCAGGGGGCTACACCTTC. Its protein product is CASSIQGAGGYTF.

V usage is TRBV5-4 and J usage is TRBJ1-2; no definite D call. The V gene's germline CDR1 is SGHNT and CDR2 YYREEE (reference sequence). Trimming removed 4 bases from V and 4 bases from J, with 11 bases in between. CDR3 size: 13 residues. The CDR3 region is CASSRMASYGYTF. As DNA, the CDR3 is TGTGCCAGCAGCAGGATGGCATCCTATGGCTACACCTTC.

This clone was counted a few times. The V call is TRBV27, the J call TRBJ2-4; D may be TRBD1 (6 bases). Trimming took 0 bases from V and 1 from J, leaving 10 bases between them. In germline, CDR1 is MNHEY, CDR2 SMNVEV (reference sequence). The CDR3 is 16 amino acids. This CDR3 is CASSLSGGSAKNIQYF. For the CDR3, the DNA is TGTGCCAGCAGTTTATCAGGGGGATCCGCCAAAAACATTCAGTACTTC.

The chain couples TRBV6-2 or TRBV6-3 to TRBJ2-1, with a weak D call TRBD1 (5 bases). The CDR3 spans 17 residues. Germline V gene lookup returns CDR1 MNHEY and CDR2 SVGEGT. The ends were cut back, 0 bases at V and 8 bases at J, with 20 bases in the middle. The CDR3 region is CASSYSAGQPATDEQFF. The CDR3 bases are TGTGCCAGCAGTTACTCAGCCGGACAACCCGCGACAGATGAGCAGTTCTTC.

This clone was counted a few times. Other DNA sequences within the sample encode an identical CDR3. This chain links TRBV5-1 with TRBJ1-1; TRBD1 matches at 8 bases. Germline V lookup: CDR1 SGHRS, CDR2 YFSETQ. J lost 0 bases, V lost 4 bases, and 2 bases had no gene match. The CDR3 length is 14 residues. The CDR3 protein is CASSEQGVNTEAFF. In nucleotides, the CDR3 is TGCGCCAGCAGCGAACAGGGGGTGAACACTGAAGCTTTCTTT.

The chain employs TRBV4-1 and TRBJ1-1; 7 bases match TRBD1. Trimming at V came to 2 bases and at J to 8 bases, leaving 14 bases not matched to a gene. Germline V CDR1 and CDR2: MGHRA, YSYEKL. This CDR3 has 16 amino acids. The CDR3 region is CASSQPSGQALREAFF. CDR3 DNA sequence: TGCGCCAGCAGCCAACCCTCCGGACAGGCCCTTCGGGAAGCTTTCTTT.

V is TRBV5-6 and J is TRBJ1-2, with a tentative D call TRBD1 (6 bases). CDR3 length: 13 amino acids. Germline-derived CDR1 and CDR2 are SGHDT and YYEEEE. The V and J ends lost 4 bases and 8 bases respectively, with 15 bases between them. CDR3 protein: CASSADRLRGYTF. DNA for the CDR3: TGTGCCAGCAGCGCTGACAGGCTAAGGGGCTACACCTTC.

The chain links TRBV7-2 to TRBJ1-1; no clear D. Germline CDR1 and CDR2: SGHTA and FQGNSA. V dropped 3 bases and J dropped 5 bases, with 13 bases sitting between them. The CDR3 length is 14 residues. The CDR3 nucleotides are TGTGCCAGCAGCTTGGTGGCGAAGGCGACTGAAGCTTTCTTT. Its translation: CASSLVAKATEAFF.

The J gene is TRBJ1-2, the V gene TRBV19; TRBD1 matches at 7 bases. V was pared by 8 bases and J by 5 bases, with 11 bases of the junction left unmatched. This CDR3 comprises 14 residues. CDR1 and CDR2 from the germline V gene are LNHDA and SQIVND (reference sequence). Here the CDR3 DNA reads TGTGCCAGTTCAAGTACAGGGGTCCCTTATGGCTACACCTTC. This encodes CASSSTGVPYGYTF.

V is TRBV18 and J is TRBJ1-4, with D uncertain. With 2 bases removed from V and 2 bases from J, the gap between germline ends came to 12 bases. The germline V gene has CDR1 KGHSH and CDR2 LQKENI. The CDR3 loop spans 16 amino acids. CDR3 in DNA: TGTGCCAGCTCACCAAACAGAGGAGGCACTAATGAAAAACTGTTTTTT. It encodes CASSPNRGGTNEKLFF.

The V gene is TRBV11-2, the J gene TRBJ1-3; D remains ambiguous. V shed 1 base and J shed 2 bases, with 12 bases lying between them. This CDR3 region has 16 residues. Germline V gene lookup returns CDR1 SGHAT and CDR2 FQNNGV. The CDR3 is CASSLGWRTPGNTIYF. In nucleotides, the CDR3 is TGTGCCAGCAGCTTAGGATGGCGGACCCCTGGAAACACCATATATTTT.

The chain links TRBV3-1 (or the pseudogene TRBV3-2) to TRBJ2-1; TRBD2 agrees at 9 bases. This CDR3 comprises 19 residues. J lost 0 bases, V lost 5 bases, and 14 bases had no gene match. Germline CDR1 is LGHDT and CDR2 is YNNKEL (reference sequence). CDR3 sequence reads: CASSAGMAGGPSSYNEQFF. DNA for the CDR3: TGTGCCAGCAGCGCCGGAATGGCGGGAGGGCCTAGCTCCTACAATGAGCAGTTCTTC.